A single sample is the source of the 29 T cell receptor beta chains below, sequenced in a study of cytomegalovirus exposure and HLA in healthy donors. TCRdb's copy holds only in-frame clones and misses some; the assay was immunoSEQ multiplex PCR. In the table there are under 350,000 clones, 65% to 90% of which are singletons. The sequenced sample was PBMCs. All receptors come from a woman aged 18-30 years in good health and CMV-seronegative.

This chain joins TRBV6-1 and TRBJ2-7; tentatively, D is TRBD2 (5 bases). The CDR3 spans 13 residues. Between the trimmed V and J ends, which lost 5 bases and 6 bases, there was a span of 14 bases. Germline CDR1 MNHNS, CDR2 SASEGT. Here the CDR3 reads CASSKGAGLEQYF. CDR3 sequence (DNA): TGTGCCAGCAGTAAGGGAGCTGGTCTCGAGCAGTACTTC.

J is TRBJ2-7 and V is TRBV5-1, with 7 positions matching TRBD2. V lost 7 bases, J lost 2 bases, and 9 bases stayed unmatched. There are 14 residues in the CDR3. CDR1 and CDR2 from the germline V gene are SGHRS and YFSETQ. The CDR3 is CASRLAASTYEQYF. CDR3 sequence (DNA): TGCGCCAGCCGTCTAGCGGCAAGCACCTACGAGCAGTACTTC.

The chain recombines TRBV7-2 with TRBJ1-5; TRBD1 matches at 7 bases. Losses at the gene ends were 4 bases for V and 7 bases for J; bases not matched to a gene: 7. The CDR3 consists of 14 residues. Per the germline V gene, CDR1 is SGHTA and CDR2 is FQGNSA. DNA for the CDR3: TGTGCCAGCAGCTCCGGGACAGCAGGGCAGCCCCAGCATTTT. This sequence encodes CASSSGTAGQPQHF.

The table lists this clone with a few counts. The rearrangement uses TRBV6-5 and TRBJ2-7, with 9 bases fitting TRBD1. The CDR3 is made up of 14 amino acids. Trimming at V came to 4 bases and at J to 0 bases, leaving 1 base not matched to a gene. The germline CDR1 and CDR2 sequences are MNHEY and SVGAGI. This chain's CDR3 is CASSLTGGSYEQYF. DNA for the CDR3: TGTGCCAGCAGTTTGACAGGGGGCTCCTACGAGCAGTACTTC.

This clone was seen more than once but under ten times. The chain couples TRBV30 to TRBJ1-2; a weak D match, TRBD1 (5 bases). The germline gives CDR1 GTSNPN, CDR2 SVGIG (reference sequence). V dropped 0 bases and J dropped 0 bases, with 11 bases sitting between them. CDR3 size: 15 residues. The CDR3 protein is CAWSVIGGANYGYTF. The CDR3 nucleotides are TGTGCCTGGAGTGTAATCGGGGGAGCTAACTATGGCTACACCTTC.

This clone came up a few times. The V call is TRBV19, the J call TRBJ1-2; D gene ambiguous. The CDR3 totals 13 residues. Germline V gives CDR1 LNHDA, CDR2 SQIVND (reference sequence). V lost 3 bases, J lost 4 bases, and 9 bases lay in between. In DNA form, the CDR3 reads TGTGCCAGTAGTATTAGAAATGCCTATGGCTACACCTTC. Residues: CASSIRNAYGYTF. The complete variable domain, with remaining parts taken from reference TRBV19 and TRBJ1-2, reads DGGITQSPKYLFRKEGQNVTLSCEQNLNHDAMYWYRQDPGQGLRLIYYSQIVNDFQKGDIAEGYSVSREKKESFPLTVTSAQKNPTAFYLCASSIRNAYGYTFGSGTRLTVV.

The CDR3 protein is CASSPPWAGNQETQYF. CDR3 nucleotide sequence: TGTGCCAGCTCACCACCTTGGGCGGGAAATCAAGAGACCCAGTACTTC. V is TRBV18 and J is TRBJ2-5; D perhaps matches TRBD2 (6 bases). V was pared by 0 bases and J by 2 bases, with 13 bases between. The germline CDR1 and CDR2 sequences are KGHSH and LQKENI. The CDR3 has 16 amino acids.

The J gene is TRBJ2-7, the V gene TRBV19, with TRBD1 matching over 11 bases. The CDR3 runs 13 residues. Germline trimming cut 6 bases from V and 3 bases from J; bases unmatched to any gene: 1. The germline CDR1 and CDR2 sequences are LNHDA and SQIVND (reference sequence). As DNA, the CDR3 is TGTGCCAGTAGGGGACAGGGGGACTACGAGCAGTACTTC. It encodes CASRGQGDYEQYF. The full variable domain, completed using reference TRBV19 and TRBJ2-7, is DGGITQSPKYLFRKEGQNVTLSCEQNLNHDAMYWYRQDPGQGLRLIYYSQIVNDFQKGDIAEGYSVSREKKESFPLTVTSAQKNPTAFYLCASRGQGDYEQYFGPGTRLTVT.

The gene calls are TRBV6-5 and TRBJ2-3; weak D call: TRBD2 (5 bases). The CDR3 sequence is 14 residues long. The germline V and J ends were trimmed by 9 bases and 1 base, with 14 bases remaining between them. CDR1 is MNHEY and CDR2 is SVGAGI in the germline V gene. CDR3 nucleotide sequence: TGTGCCAGTAGAGTTAGAGGGCGCACAGATACGCAGTATTTT. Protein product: CASRVRGRTDTQYF.

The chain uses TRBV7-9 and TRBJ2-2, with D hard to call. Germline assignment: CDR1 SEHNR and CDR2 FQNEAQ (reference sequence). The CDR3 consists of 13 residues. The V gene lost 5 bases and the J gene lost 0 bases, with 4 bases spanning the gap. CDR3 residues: CASSPSNTGELFF. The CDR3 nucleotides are TGTGCCAGCAGCCCCTCGAACACCGGGGAGCTGTTTTTT.

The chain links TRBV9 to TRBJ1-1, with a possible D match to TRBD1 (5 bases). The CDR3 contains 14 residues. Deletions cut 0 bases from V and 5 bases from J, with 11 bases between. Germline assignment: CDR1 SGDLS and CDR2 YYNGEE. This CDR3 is CASSVGGSKTEAFF. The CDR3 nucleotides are TGTGCCAGCAGCGTAGGGGGCTCGAAAACTGAAGCTTTCTTT.

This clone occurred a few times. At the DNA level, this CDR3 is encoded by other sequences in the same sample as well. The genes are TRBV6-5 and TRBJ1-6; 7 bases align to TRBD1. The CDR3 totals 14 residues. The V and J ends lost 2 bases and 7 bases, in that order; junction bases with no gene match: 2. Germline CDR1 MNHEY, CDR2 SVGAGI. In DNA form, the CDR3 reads TGTGCCAGCAGTTACGGGACAGACAATTCACCCCTCCACTTT. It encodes CASSYGTDNSPLHF.

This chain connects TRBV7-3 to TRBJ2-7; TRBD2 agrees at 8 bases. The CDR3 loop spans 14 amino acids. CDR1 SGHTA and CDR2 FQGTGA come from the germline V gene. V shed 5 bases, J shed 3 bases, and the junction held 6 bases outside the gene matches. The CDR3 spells CASSATGTSYEQYF. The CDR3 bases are TGTGCCAGCAGCGCTACCGGGACTAGCTACGAGCAGTACTTC.

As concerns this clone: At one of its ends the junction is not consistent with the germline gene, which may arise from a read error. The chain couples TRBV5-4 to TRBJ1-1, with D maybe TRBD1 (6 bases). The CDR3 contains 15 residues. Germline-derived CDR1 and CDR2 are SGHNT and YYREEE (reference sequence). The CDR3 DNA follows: TGTGCCAGCAACTGGGGTGAGGGGGTGAATACTGAAGCTTTCTTT. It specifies CASNWGEGVNTEAFF.

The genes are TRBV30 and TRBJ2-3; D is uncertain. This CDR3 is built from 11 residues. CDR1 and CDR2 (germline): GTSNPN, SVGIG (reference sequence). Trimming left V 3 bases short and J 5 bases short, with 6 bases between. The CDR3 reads CAWRRGDTQYF. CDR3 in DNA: TGTGCCTGGAGAAGAGGAGATACGCAGTATTTT.

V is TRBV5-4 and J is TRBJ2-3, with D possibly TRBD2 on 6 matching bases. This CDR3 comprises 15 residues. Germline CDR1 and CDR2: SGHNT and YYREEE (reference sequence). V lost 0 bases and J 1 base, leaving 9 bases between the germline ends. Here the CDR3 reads CASSLESSGTDTQYF. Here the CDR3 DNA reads TGTGCCAGCAGCTTGGAATCTAGCGGCACAGATACGCAGTATTTT.

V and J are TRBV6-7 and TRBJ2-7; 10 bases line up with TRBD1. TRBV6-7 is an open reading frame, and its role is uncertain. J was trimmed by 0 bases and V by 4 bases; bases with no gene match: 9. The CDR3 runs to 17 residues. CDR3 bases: TGTGCCAGCAGTTCAAATGGACAGGGGGAGGGCTCCTACGAGCAGTACTTC. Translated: CASSSNGQGEGSYEQYF.

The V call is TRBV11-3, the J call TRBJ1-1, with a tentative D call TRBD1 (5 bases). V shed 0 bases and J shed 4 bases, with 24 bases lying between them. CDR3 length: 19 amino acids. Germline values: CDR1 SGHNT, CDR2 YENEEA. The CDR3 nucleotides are TGTGCCAGCAGCTTAGATGGGGGGTCCCCACCGGTCTTCTCCACTGAAGCTTTCTTT. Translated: CASSLDGGSPPVFSTEAFF.

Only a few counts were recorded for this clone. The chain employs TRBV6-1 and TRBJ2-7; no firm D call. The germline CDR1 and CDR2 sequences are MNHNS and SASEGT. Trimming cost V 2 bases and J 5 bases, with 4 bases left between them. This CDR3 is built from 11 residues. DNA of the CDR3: TGTGCCAGCAGTGAACAGAACGAGCAGTACTTC. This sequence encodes CASSEQNEQYF.

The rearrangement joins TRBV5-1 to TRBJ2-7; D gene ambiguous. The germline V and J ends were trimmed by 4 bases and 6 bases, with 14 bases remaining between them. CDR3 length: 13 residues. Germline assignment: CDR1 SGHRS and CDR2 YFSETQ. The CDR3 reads CASSLEVLGEQYF. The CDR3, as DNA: TGCGCCAGCAGCCTCGAGGTCCTGGGCGAGCAGTACTTC.

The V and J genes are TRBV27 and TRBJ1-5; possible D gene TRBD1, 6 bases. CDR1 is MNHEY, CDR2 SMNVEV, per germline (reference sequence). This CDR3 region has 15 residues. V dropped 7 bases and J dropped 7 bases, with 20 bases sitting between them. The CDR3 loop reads CASNALQGNGQPQHF. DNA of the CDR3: TGTGCCAGCAATGCCTTACAGGGAAATGGGCAGCCCCAGCATTTT.

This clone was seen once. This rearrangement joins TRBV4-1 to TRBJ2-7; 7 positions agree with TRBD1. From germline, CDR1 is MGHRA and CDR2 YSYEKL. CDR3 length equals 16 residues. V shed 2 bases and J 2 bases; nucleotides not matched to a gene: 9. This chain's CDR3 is CASSQIPRGRTYEQYF. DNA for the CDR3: TGCGCCAGCAGCCAAATCCCGAGGGGGCGAACCTACGAGCAGTACTTC.

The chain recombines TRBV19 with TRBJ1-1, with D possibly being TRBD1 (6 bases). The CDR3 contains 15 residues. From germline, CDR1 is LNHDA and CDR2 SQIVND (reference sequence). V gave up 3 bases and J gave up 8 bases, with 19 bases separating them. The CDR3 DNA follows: TGTGCCAGTAGTATCTCCGCAGGGGCGCGTTTAGAAGCTTTCTTT. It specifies CASSISAGARLEAFF.

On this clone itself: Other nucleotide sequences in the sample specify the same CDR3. CDR3 sequence: CASSSGQVNTEAFF. In DNA form, the CDR3 reads TGCGCCAGCAGCTCGGGACAGGTGAACACTGAAGCTTTCTTT. This chain joins TRBV5-1 and TRBJ1-1; 8 nucleotides align to TRBD1. The V gene end was trimmed by 3 bases and the J gene end by 0 bases; junction bases not matched to a gene: 1. CDR3 size: 14 residues. Germline CDR1 and CDR2: SGHRS and YFSETQ.

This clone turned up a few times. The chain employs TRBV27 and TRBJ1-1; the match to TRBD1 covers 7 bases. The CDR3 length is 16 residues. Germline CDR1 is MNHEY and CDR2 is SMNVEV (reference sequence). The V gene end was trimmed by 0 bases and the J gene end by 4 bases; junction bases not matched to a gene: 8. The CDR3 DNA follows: TGTGCCAGCAGTTTATCGAAGGCAGGGGGTGTCACTGAAGCTTTCTTT. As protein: CASSLSKAGGVTEAFF.

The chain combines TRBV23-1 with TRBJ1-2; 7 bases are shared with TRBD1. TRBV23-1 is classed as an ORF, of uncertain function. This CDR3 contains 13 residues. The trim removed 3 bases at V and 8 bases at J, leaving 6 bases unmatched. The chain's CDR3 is CASSHPYRGGYTF. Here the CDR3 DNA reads TGCGCCAGCAGTCACCCCTACAGGGGCGGCTACACCTTC.

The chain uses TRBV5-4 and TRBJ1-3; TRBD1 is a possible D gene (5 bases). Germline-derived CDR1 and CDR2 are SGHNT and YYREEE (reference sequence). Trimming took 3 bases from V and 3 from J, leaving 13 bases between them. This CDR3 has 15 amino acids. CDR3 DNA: TGTGCCAGCAGCTCGGCCGCCGGGGGTGGAAACACCATATATTTT. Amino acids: CASSSAAGGGNTIYF.

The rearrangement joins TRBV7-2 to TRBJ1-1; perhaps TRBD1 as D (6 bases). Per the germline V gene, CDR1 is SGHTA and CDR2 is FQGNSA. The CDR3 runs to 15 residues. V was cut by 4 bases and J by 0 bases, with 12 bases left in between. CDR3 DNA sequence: TGTGCCAGCAGCTACTACAGGGCCTTGAACACTGAAGCTTTCTTT. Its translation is CASSYYRALNTEAFF.

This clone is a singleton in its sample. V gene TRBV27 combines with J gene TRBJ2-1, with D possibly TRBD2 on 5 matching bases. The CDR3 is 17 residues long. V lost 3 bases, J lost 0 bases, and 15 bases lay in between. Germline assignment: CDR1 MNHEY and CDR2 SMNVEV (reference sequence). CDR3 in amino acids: CASSLSQRSSSYNEQFF. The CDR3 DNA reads TGTGCCAGCAGTTTGTCCCAGCGGTCCAGCTCCTACAATGAGCAGTTCTTC.